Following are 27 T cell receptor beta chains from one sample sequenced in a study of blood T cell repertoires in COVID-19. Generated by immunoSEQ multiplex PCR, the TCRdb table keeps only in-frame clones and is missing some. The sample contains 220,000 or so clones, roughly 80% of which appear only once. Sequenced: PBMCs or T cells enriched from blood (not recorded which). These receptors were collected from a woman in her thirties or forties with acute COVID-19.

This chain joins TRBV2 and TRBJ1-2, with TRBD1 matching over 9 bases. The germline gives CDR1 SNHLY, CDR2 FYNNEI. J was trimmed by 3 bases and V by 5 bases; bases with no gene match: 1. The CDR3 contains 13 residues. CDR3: CASSRTGDYGYTF. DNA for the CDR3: TGTGCCAGCAGTCGGACAGGGGACTATGGCTACACCTTC.

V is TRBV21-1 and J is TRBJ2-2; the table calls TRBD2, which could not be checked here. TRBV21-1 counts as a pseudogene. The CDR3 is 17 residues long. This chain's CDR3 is CASSARLAGERTGELFF. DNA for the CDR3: TGTGCCAGCAGCGCGAGACTAGCGGGAGAGAGGACCGGGGAGCTGTTTTTT.

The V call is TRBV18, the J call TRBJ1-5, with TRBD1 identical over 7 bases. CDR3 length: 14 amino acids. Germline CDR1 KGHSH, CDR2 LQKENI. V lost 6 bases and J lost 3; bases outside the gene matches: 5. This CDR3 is CASSQDRSNQPQHF. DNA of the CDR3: TGTGCCAGCTCCCAGGACAGGTCCAATCAGCCCCAGCATTTT. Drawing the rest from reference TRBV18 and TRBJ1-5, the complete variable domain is NAGVMQNPRHLVRRRGQEARLRCSPMKGHSHVYWYRQLPEEGLKFMVYLQKENIIDESGMPKERFSAEFPKEGPSILRIQQVVRGDSAAYFCASSQDRSNQPQHFGDGTRLSIL.

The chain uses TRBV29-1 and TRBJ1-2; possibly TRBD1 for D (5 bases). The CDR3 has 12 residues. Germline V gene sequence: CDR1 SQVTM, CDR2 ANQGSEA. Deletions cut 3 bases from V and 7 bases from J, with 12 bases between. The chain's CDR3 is CSVEAGLTGYTF. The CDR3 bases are TGCAGCGTTGAGGCAGGGTTAACTGGCTACACCTTC.

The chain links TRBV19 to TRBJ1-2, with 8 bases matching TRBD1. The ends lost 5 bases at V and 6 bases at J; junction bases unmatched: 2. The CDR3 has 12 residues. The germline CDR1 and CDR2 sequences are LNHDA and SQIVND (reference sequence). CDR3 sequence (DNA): TGTGCCAGTAGTCGCAGGGGGCATGGCTACACCTTC. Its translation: CASSRRGHGYTF.

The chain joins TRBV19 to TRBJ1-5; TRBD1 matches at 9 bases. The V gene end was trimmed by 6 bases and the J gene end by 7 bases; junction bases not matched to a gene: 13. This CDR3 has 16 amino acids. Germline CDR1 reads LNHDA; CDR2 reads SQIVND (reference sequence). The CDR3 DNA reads TGTGCCAGTAGCCTGTTAGACAGGGGGAGAAGACAGCCCCAGCATTTT. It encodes CASSLLDRGRRQPQHF. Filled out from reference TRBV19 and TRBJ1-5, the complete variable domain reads DGGITQSPKYLFRKEGQNVTLSCEQNLNHDAMYWYRQDPGQGLRLIYYSQIVNDFQKGDIAEGYSVSREKKESFPLTVTSAQKNPTAFYLCASSLLDRGRRQPQHFGDGTRLSIL.

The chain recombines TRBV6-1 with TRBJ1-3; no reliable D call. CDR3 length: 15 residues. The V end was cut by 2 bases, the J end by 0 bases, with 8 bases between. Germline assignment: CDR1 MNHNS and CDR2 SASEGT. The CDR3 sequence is CASSESHGSGNTIYF. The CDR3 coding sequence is TGTGCCAGCAGTGAATCCCACGGCTCTGGAAACACCATATATTTT.

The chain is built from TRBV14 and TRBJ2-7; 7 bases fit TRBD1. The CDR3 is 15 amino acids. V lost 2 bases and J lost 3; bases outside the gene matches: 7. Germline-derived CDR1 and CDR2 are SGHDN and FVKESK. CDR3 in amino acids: CASSQRQGLSYEQYF. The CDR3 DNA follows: TGTGCCAGCAGCCAACGACAGGGTTTGAGCTACGAGCAGTACTTC. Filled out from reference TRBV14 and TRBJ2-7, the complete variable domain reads EAGVTQFPSHSVIEKGQTVTLRCDPISGHDNLYWYRRVMGKEIKFLLHFVKESKQDESGMPNNRFLAERTGGTYSTLKVQPAELEDSGVYFCASSQRQGLSYEQYFGPGTRLTVT.

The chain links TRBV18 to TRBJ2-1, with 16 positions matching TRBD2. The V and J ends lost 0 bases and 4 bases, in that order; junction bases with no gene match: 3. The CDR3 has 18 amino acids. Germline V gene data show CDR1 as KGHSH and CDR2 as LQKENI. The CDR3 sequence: CASSPPGLAGGLYNEQFF. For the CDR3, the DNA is TGTGCCAGCTCACCACCGGGACTAGCGGGGGGGTTATACAATGAGCAGTTCTTC.

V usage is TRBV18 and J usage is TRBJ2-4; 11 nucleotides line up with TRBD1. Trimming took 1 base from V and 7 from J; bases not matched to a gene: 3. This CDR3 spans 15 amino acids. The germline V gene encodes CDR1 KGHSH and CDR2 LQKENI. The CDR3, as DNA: TGTGCCAGCTCACCACGGGGACAGGGGGGGAACATTCAGTACTTC. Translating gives CASSPRGQGGNIQYF.

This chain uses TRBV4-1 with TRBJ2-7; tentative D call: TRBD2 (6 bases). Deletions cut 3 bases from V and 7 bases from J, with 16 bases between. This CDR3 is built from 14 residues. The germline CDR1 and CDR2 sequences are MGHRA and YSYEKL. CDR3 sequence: CASSQTLTAGEQYF. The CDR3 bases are TGCGCCAGCAGCCAGACGCTTACCGCGGGGGAGCAGTACTTC.

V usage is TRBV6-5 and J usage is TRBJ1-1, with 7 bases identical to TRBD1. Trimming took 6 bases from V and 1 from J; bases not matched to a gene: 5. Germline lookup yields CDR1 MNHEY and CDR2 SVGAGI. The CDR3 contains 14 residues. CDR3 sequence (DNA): TGTGCCAGCAGCCCCGGGACAGAGAACACTGAAGCTTTCTTT. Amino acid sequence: CASSPGTENTEAFF.

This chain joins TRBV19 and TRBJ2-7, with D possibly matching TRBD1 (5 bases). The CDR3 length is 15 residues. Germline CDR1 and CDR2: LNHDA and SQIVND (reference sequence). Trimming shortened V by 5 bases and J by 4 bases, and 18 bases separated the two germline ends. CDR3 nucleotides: TGTGCCAGTAGTCCAAACGGCAGGGCCGGATACGAGCAGTACTTC. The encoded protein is CASSPNGRAGYEQYF.

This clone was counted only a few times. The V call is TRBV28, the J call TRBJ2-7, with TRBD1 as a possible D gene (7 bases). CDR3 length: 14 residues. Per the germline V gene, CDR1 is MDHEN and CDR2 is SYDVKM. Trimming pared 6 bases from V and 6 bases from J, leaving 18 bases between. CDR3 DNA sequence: TGTGCCAGCAGGCCGCGACAGGGAGGCGGCGAGCAGTACTTC. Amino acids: CASRPRQGGGEQYF. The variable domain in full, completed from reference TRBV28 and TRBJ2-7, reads DVKVTQSSRYLVKRTGEKVFLECVQDMDHENMFWYRQDPGLGLRLIYFSYDVKMKEKGDIPEGYSVSREKKERFSLILESASTNQTSMYLCASRPRQGGGEQYFGPGTRLTVT.

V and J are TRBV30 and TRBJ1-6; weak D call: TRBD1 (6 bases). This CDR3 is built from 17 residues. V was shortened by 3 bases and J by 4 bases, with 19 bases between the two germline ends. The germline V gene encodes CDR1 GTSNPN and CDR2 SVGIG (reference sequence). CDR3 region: CAWSVSWTASYNSPLHF. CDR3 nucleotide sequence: TGTGCCTGGAGCGTCTCTTGGACAGCGAGTTATAATTCACCCCTCCACTTT.

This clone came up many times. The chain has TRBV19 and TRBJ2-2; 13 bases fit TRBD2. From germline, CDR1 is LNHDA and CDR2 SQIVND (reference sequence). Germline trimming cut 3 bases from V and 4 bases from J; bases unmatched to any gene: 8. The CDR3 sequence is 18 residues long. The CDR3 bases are TGTGCCAGTAGTATTGTAGGACTAGCGGGAGTAGGCACCGGGGAGCTGTTTTTT. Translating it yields CASSIVGLAGVGTGELFF.

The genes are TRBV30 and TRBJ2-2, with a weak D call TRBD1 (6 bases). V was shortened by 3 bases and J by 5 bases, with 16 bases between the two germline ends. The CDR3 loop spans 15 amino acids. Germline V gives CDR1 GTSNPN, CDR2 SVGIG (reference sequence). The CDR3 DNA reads TGTGCCTGGAGCGGCCGGTCCCAGGGGACCGGGGAGCTGTTTTTT. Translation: CAWSGRSQGTGELFF.

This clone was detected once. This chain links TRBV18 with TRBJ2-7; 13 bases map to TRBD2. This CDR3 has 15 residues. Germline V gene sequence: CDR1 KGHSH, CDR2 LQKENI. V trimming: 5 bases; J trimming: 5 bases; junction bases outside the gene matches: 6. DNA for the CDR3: TGTGCCAGCTCAACTACAGGGACTAGCGGGAACGAGCAGTACTTC. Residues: CASSTTGTSGNEQYF.

The CDR3 is CAWRWVGANYGYTF. CDR3 DNA sequence: TGTGCCTGGAGGTGGGTGGGAGCTAACTATGGCTACACCTTC. This chain joins TRBV30 and TRBJ1-2, with D unresolved. Germline values: CDR1 GTSNPN, CDR2 SVGIG (reference sequence). The V end lost 3 bases, the J end lost 0 bases, and 11 bases lay between the germline ends. The CDR3 loop spans 14 amino acids. Variable domain in full (rest from reference TRBV30 and TRBJ1-2): SQTIHQWPATLVQPVGSPLSLECTVEGTSNPNLYWYRQAAGRGLQLLFYSVGIGQISSEVPQNLSASRPQDRQFILSSKKLLLSDSGFYLCAWRWVGANYGYTFGSGTRLTVV.

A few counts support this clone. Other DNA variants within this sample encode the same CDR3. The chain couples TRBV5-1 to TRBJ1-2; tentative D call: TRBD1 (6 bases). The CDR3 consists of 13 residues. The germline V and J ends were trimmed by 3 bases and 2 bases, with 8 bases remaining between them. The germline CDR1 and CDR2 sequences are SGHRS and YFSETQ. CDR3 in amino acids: CASSSTGNYGYTF. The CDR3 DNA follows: TGCGCCAGCAGCTCTACAGGGAACTATGGCTACACCTTC.

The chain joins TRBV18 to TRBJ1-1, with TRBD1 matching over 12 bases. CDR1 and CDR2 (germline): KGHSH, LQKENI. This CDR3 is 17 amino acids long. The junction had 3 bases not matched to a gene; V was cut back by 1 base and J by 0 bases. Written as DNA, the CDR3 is TGTGCCAGCTCACCACTGGGACAGGGGGCGTTGAACACTGAAGCTTTCTTT. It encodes CASSPLGQGALNTEAFF.

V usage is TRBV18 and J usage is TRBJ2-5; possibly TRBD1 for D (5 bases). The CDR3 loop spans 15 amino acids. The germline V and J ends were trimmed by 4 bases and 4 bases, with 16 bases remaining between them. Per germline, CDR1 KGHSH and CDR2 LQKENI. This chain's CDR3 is CASSQTFQGPETQYF. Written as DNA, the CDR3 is TGTGCCAGCTCACAAACCTTCCAGGGCCCAGAGACCCAGTACTTC.

CDR3 bases: TGTGCCACCAGTGATGGCAGGGGAGGGAGCAATCAGCCCCAGCATTTT. It translates to CATSDGRGGSNQPQHF. This sequence joins TRBV24-1 and TRBJ1-5, with D possibly matching TRBD1 (6 bases). Per the germline V gene, CDR1 is KGHDR and CDR2 is SFDVKD. The CDR3 has 16 amino acids. V was pared by 3 bases and J by 1 base, with 12 bases between.

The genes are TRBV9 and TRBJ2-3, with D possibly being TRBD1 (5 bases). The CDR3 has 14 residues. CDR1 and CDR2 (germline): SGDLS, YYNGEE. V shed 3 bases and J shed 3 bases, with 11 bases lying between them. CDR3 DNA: TGTGCCAGCAGCGAGGGGAAAGGGACAGATACGCAGTATTTT. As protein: CASSEGKGTDTQYF.

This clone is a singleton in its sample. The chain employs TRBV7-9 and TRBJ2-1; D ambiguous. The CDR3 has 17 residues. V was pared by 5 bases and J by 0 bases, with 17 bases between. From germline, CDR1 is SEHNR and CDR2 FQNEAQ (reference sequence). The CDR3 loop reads CASSPRIGKSSYNEQFF. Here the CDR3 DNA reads TGTGCCAGCAGCCCGAGGATCGGCAAGAGCTCCTACAATGAGCAGTTCTTC.

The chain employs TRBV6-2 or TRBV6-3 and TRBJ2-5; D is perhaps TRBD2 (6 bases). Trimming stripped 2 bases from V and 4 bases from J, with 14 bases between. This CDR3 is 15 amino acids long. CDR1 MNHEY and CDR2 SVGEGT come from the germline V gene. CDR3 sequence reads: CASSYRRKAGETQYF. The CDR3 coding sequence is TGTGCCAGCAGTTACAGACGAAAAGCGGGAGAGACCCAGTACTTC.

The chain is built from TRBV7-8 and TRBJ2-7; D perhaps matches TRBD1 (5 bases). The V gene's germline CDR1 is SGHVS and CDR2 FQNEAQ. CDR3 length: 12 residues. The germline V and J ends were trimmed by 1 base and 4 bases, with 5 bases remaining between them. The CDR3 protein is CASSLGQYEQYF. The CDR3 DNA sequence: TGTGCCAGCAGCTTAGGACAGTACGAGCAGTACTTC.